This T cell receptor beta chain comes out of a study of T-cell reconstitution after alpha-beta-depleted transplantation in children. During its preparation, the TCRbeta library received unique molecular identifiers. Each CDR3 protein is one row after TCRdb ran MiXCR on the PCR reads. The profile shows about 610,000 distinct CDR3 sequences, over 9.5% of them singletons. This clonotype showed up many times. This TCR was sampled from a human donor who donated a stem cell graft to a child with acute myeloid leukemia. Specimen: PBMCs from the stem cell graft donor, collected from the stem cell graft.

CDR3 sequence: CASSWNLETQYF. The CDR3 region has the DNA TGTGCCAGCAGCTGGAATTTGGAGACCCAGTACTTC. The V gene is TRBV7-9, the J gene TRBJ2-5; D ambiguous. Trimming shortened V by 4 bases and J by 5 bases, and 8 bases separated the two germline ends. CDR1 and CDR2 (germline): SEHNR, FQNEAQ (reference sequence). This CDR3 comprises 12 residues.